The 15 T cell receptor beta chains below all came from one sample that was sequenced in a study of shared clonotypes between healthy human individuals. CD45RO-negative CD8 cells positively selected for CCR7 made up the naive population, which excluded terminally differentiated effector memory CD45RA+ cells. Data came from immunoSEQ multiplex PCR; TCRdb stores just in-frame clones and leaves some out. The sample yields approximately 1.9 million clones, just over 90% seen once. The sequenced sample was naive CD8+ T cells from PBMCs. Receptor source: a man aged 18-30 years in good health. Some clones in this sample may be carry-over from other donors' samples.

As concerns this clone: Mismatch with germline at one junction end may stem from a read error. The chain recombines TRBV27 with TRBJ2-1, with TRBD1 as a possible D gene (6 bases). The CDR3 sequence is 16 residues long. Germline lookup yields CDR1 MNHEY and CDR2 SMNVEV (reference sequence). The CDR3 DNA sequence: TGTGCCAGCAGTATATCCGGGACACGACACTACAATGAGCAGTTCTTC. It codes for CASSISGTRHYNEQFF.

J is TRBJ2-7 and V is TRBV19; D uncertain. Germline V CDR1 and CDR2: LNHDA, SQIVND (reference sequence). V was trimmed by 6 bases and J by 5 bases, leaving 11 bases between them. The CDR3 has 12 residues. The CDR3, as DNA: TGTGCCAGTAGCGGACCCCCAGACGAGCAGTACTTC. This sequence encodes CASSGPPDEQYF. The complete variable domain, with remaining parts taken from reference TRBV19 and TRBJ2-7, reads DGGITQSPKYLFRKEGQNVTLSCEQNLNHDAMYWYRQDPGQGLRLIYYSQIVNDFQKGDIAEGYSVSREKKESFPLTVTSAQKNPTAFYLCASSGPPDEQYFGPGTRLTVT.

V is TRBV10-3 and J is TRBJ1-1; D is perhaps TRBD1 (5 bases). Germline V CDR1 and CDR2: ENHRY, SYGVKD. V was trimmed by 3 bases and J by 0 bases, leaving 8 bases between them. The CDR3 spans 14 residues. The CDR3, as DNA: TGTGCCATCAGTGATGGCAGGGTGAACACTGAAGCTTTCTTT. Translation: CAISDGRVNTEAFF.

DNA for the CDR3: TGTGCCAGCAGCTTAAGTCTGCGGGACTACAATGAGCAGTTCTTC. Its protein product is CASSLSLRDYNEQFF. This chain connects TRBV7-8 to TRBJ2-1, with D possibly matching TRBD2 (6 bases). CDR3 size: 15 residues. Trimming removed 2 bases at V and 3 bases at J, with 11 bases between. CDR1 is SGHVS, CDR2 FQNEAQ, per germline.

This clone was detected only once. V is TRBV7-3 and J is TRBJ2-1, with 8 bases aligning to TRBD2. There are 12 residues in the CDR3. CDR1 and CDR2 from the germline V gene are SGHTA and FQGTGA. J gave up 10 bases and V 4 bases, and 3 bases lay outside the gene matches. CDR3 sequence: CASSSKREEQFF. CDR3 DNA: TGTGCCAGCAGCTCCAAGCGGGAGGAGCAGTTCTTC.

The chain combines TRBV5-5 with TRBJ2-1, with D possibly being TRBD1 (7 bases). Per the germline V gene, CDR1 is SGHKS and CDR2 is YYEKEE (reference sequence). V dropped 1 base and J dropped 12 bases, with 20 bases sitting between them. The CDR3 extends over 15 amino acids. Here the CDR3 DNA reads TGTGCCAGCAGCTTGAGCCCCTCAGGGGGAGGTGGGCAGTTCTTC. Translating gives CASSLSPSGGGGQFF.

The CDR3 coding sequence is TGTGCCAGCACCATTACATTATGGCCCTCGGCACGGGAAAAACTGTTTTTT. Its protein product is CASTITLWPSAREKLFF. This chain links TRBV7-2 with TRBJ1-4, with D hard to call. Germline V gene sequence: CDR1 SGHTA, CDR2 FQGNSA. CDR3 length: 17 amino acids. Trimming left V 7 bases short and J 8 bases short, with 26 bases between. Together with reference TRBV7-2 and TRBJ1-4, the CDR3 gives the full variable domain: GAGVSQSPSNKVTEKGKDVELRCDPISGHTALYWYRQSLGQGLEFLIYFQGNSAPDKSGLPSDRFSAERTGGSVSTLTIQRTQQEDSAVYLCASTITLWPSAREKLFFGSGTQLSVL.

The V call is TRBV4-1, the J call TRBJ1-2; the D is unclear. Germline assignment: CDR1 MGHRA and CDR2 YSYEKL. With 4 bases removed from V and 6 bases from J, the gap between germline ends came to 24 bases. CDR3 length: 17 residues. CDR3 bases: TGCGCCAGCAGCCCAACTACCCTGGGAGGGTCTGGGAATGGCTACACCTTC. Translation gives CASSPTTLGGSGNGYTF.

The gene calls are TRBV30 and TRBJ1-5; D unclear. This CDR3 is 16 amino acids long. CDR1 and CDR2 from the germline V gene are GTSNPN and SVGIG (reference sequence). Trimming removed 0 bases from V and 0 bases from J, with 12 bases in between. The CDR3 here is CAWSVLRMDSNQPQHF. The CDR3 DNA follows: TGTGCCTGGAGTGTACTCAGGATGGATAGCAATCAGCCCCAGCATTTT.

The J gene is TRBJ2-7, the V gene TRBV13; 8 bases fit TRBD1. V lost 0 bases, J lost 2 bases, and 6 bases stayed unmatched. The V gene's germline CDR1 is PRHDT and CDR2 FYEKMQ (reference sequence). This CDR3 spans 16 amino acids. The chain's CDR3 is CASSLGRGTGAYEQYF. The CDR3 nucleotides read TGTGCCAGCAGCTTAGGGAGAGGGACAGGAGCCTACGAGCAGTACTTC. Full variable domain (rest looked up from reference TRBV13 and TRBJ2-7): AAGVIQSPRHLIKEKRETATLKCYPIPRHDTVYWYQQGPGQDPQFLISFYEKMQSDKGSIPDRFSAQQFSDYHSELNMSSLELGDSALYFCASSLGRGTGAYEQYFGPGTRLTVT.

The V call is TRBV28, the J call TRBJ1-1; D is undetermined. Looked up from germline, CDR1 is MDHEN and CDR2 is SYDVKM. V lost 2 bases to trimming and J lost 7 bases, with 14 bases between them. This CDR3 spans 14 amino acids. CDR3 sequence: CASSLVIGPGEAFF. The CDR3 DNA follows: TGTGCCAGCAGTTTAGTGATTGGCCCGGGTGAAGCTTTCTTT.

The chain is built from TRBV7-6 and TRBJ2-7, with TRBD2 as a possible D gene (6 bases). Trimming removed 2 bases at V and 3 bases at J, with 14 bases between. The CDR3 contains 15 residues. Germline values: CDR1 SGHVS, CDR2 FNYEAQ. CDR3 in amino acids: CASSLTGVRDYEQYF. DNA of the CDR3: TGTGCCAGCAGCTTAACGGGGGTCCGAGACTACGAGCAGTACTTC. The full variable domain, with the rest looked up from reference TRBV7-6 and TRBJ2-7, is GAGVSQSPRYKVTKRGQDVALRCDPISGHVSLYWYRQALGQGPEFLTYFNYEAQQDKSGLPNDRFSAERPEGSISTLTIQRTEQRDSAMYRCASSLTGVRDYEQYFGPGTRLTVT.

This chain links TRBV19 with TRBJ2-3, with a weak D call TRBD2 (5 bases). The CDR3 has 13 amino acids. V lost 11 bases and J 1 base, leaving 13 bases between the germline ends. The germline V gene has CDR1 LNHDA and CDR2 SQIVND (reference sequence). The DNA for the CDR3 is TGTGCCTGCTCTCCGAGGGGCACAGATACGCAGTATTTT. This gives the protein CACSPRGTDTQYF. The complete variable domain, with remaining parts taken from reference TRBV19 and TRBJ2-3, reads DGGITQSPKYLFRKEGQNVTLSCEQNLNHDAMYWYRQDPGQGLRLIYYSQIVNDFQKGDIAEGYSVSREKKESFPLTVTSAQKNPTAFYLCACSPRGTDTQYFGPGTRLTVL.

The J gene is TRBJ1-1, the V gene TRBV28; the D gene is possibly TRBD1 (5 bases). The CDR3 spans 15 residues. Per germline, CDR1 MDHEN and CDR2 SYDVKM. Trimming stripped 2 bases from V and 4 bases from J, with 14 bases between. CDR3 sequence (DNA): TGTGCCAGCAGTTTAATGTCCGTAGGGACCACTGAAGCTTTCTTT. Protein: CASSLMSVGTTEAFF.

The chain has TRBV27 and TRBJ1-1, with D possibly TRBD1 on 6 matching bases. V lost 7 bases and J lost 3, with 18 bases in between. CDR3 length: 15 amino acids. Germline V CDR1 and CDR2: MNHEY, SMNVEV (reference sequence). The CDR3 spells CASIEHVGADTEAFF. In nucleotides, the CDR3 is TGTGCCAGCATCGAGCATGTGGGGGCGGACACTGAAGCTTTCTTT.